These 18 T cell receptor beta chains originate from one sample sequenced in a study of blood T cells in healthy people across ages. It was with a sample-barcoded 5' primer and a J-beta primer mix that a second PCR of about 7 to 12 cycles was run. TCRdb analysed the 5' RACE reads with MiXCR anew, one entry per CDR3 protein. The table lists approximately 1,000,000 distinct CDR3 sequences, more than 30% of them singletons. The specimen sequenced was blood. The source is a young man in good health.

This clonotype was seen more than once but under ten times. An end of the junction does not agree with germline; a read error may underlie this. This chain joins TRBV20-1 and TRBJ1-5; D remains ambiguous. The CDR3 sequence is 13 residues long. Germline loops: CDR1 DFQATT, CDR2 SNEGSKA (reference sequence). This CDR3 is CSARGRPNQPQHF. In DNA, the CDR3 is TGCAGTGCGAGAGGACGGCCCAATCAGCCCCAGCATTTT.

This clonotype showed up many times. The CDR3 loop is CASSQDRRTSTDTQYF. CDR3 in DNA: TGCGCCAGCAGCCAAGATCGCAGAACTAGCACAGATACGCAGTATTTT. The chain combines TRBV4-3 with TRBJ2-3; no firm D call. The V end lost 0 bases, the J end lost 0 bases, and 10 bases lay between the germline ends. This CDR3 region has 16 residues. Germline V lookup: CDR1 LGHNA, CDR2 YSLEER.

J is TRBJ1-1 and V is TRBV7-9; 9 nucleotides agree with TRBD1. Germline CDR1 SEHNR, CDR2 FQNEAQ (reference sequence). The CDR3 is made up of 15 amino acids. V lost 10 bases and J lost 6; bases outside the gene matches: 15. CDR3 sequence (DNA): TGTGCCACCCAATCGGGGACAGGGCGATGGGCTGAAGCTTTCTTT. It encodes CATQSGTGRWAEAFF.

The chain has TRBV12-3 or TRBV12-4 and TRBJ2-7; 7 nucleotides match TRBD1. V was clipped by 7 bases and J by 4 bases; unmatched bases: 7. This CDR3 has 13 amino acids. DNA for the CDR3: TGTGCCAGCAACTGGGACAGTACGTACGAGCAGTACTTC. Its protein product is CASNWDSTYEQYF.

This clonotype has at least ten counts. The chain joins TRBV20-1 to TRBJ2-1; the D is unclear. This CDR3 region has 16 residues. Germline loops: CDR1 DFQATT, CDR2 SNEGSKA (reference sequence). Trimming stripped 3 bases from V and 1 base from J, with 16 bases between. The CDR3 bases are TGCAGTGCTAGTATAGCTAAAGTGGGGTCCTACAATGAGCAGTTCTTC. This gives the protein CSASIAKVGSYNEQFF.

This clonotype turned up a few times. The chain is built from TRBV20-1 and TRBJ1-1; weak D call: TRBD1 (6 bases). The CDR3 spans 13 residues. V dropped 1 base and J dropped 6 bases, with 12 bases sitting between them. Germline V gene data show CDR1 as DFQATT and CDR2 as SNEGSKA (reference sequence). CDR3: CSARAQGLAEAFF. The CDR3, as DNA: TGCAGTGCTAGAGCACAGGGTTTAGCTGAAGCTTTCTTT.

The chain recombines TRBV5-1 with TRBJ2-1; D is perhaps TRBD1 (6 bases). V shed 9 bases and J shed 8 bases, with 27 bases lying between them. The germline V gene encodes CDR1 SGHRS and CDR2 YFSETQ. This CDR3 is 16 amino acids long. The CDR3 nucleotides read TGCGCCACCTCATTGCTGGGGGCGGAGGCCTCCCATGAGCAGTTCTTC. Translated, it gives CATSLLGAEASHEQFF.

Remarks on this clonotype: One end of the junction does not line up with germline, which may come from a read error. This chain connects TRBV20-1 to TRBJ1-2; D is undetermined. Germline CDR1 reads DFQATT; CDR2 reads SNEGSKA (reference sequence). The length of the CDR3 is 12 residues. This CDR3 is CSGGQTVYGHTF. In DNA form, the CDR3 reads TGCAGTGGAGGCCAAACGGTCTATGGCCACACCTTC.

In this sample, this clonotype turned up once. The chain carries TRBV24-1 and TRBJ2-7, with D hard to call. The CDR3 sequence is 13 residues long. Germline V gene sequence: CDR1 KGHDR, CDR2 SFDVKD. Trimming took 0 bases from V and 7 from J, leaving 9 bases between them. CDR3 amino acids: CATSDLASNEQYF. DNA for the CDR3: TGTGCCACCAGTGATTTGGCCTCAAATGAGCAGTACTTC.

This clonotype was found a few times. The chain is built from TRBV27 and TRBJ1-1; no firm D call. Trimming shortened V by 6 bases and J by 9 bases, and 14 bases separated the two germline ends. This CDR3 is 12 amino acids long. Germline CDR1 reads MNHEY; CDR2 reads SMNVEV (reference sequence). The CDR3, as DNA: TGTGCCAGCAGGTACTCCGACGGAAAAGCTTTCTTT. It encodes CASRYSDGKAFF.

This clonotype was detected only once. CDR3 sequence: CASGTRTGLFF. CDR3 in DNA: TGTGCCAGCGGGACACGCACAGGGCTGTTTTTT. The chain combines TRBV9 with TRBJ2-2; possibly TRBD1 for D (6 bases). Germline V gene sequence: CDR1 SGDLS, CDR2 YYNGEE. The CDR3 sequence is 11 residues long. V dropped 7 bases and J dropped 13 bases, with 14 bases sitting between them.

Only a few counts were recorded for this clonotype. This chain links TRBV20-1 with TRBJ1-6; D call uncertain. The CDR3 is 13 amino acids. CDR1 is DFQATT and CDR2 is SNEGSKA in the germline V gene (reference sequence). V lost 0 bases and J lost 7, with 7 bases in between. The CDR3 DNA reads as TGCAGTGCTAGAGAGACCCTAAATTCACCCCTCCACTTT. Translation: CSARETLNSPLHF.

This clonotype was counted a few times. The genes are TRBV3-1 and TRBJ2-1; maybe TRBD1 (6 bases). The CDR3 spans 13 residues. The V gene lost 5 bases and the J gene lost 5 bases, with 10 bases spanning the gap. Germline-derived CDR1 and CDR2 are LGHDT and YNNKEL (reference sequence). CDR3 sequence (DNA): TGTGCCAGCAGCACCCGGACAGACAATGAGCAGTTCTTC. Residues: CASSTRTDNEQFF.

This chain uses TRBV7-2 with TRBJ1-5; D uncertain. Germline CDR1 and CDR2: SGHTA and FQGNSA. Trimming removed 1 base at V and 0 bases at J, with 13 bases between. This CDR3 has 17 residues. DNA for the CDR3: TGTGCCAGCAGCTTAGGTGATAGACTCTATAGCAATCAGCCCCAGCATTTT. This translates into CASSLGDRLYSNQPQHF.

The V and J genes are TRBV28 and TRBJ1-2; TRBD1 is a possible D gene (6 bases). This CDR3 comprises 17 residues. Germline values: CDR1 MDHEN, CDR2 SYDVKM. V shed 2 bases and J shed 3 bases, with 19 bases lying between them. The CDR3, as DNA: TGTGCCAGCAGTTTACATAGAACGGGACAAACTTACTATGGCTACACCTTC. It encodes CASSLHRTGQTYYGYTF.

This clonotype was counted between two and nine times. The chain joins TRBV10-3 to TRBJ2-7; weak D call: TRBD2 (7 bases). There are 18 residues in the CDR3. With 2 bases removed from V and 0 bases from J, the gap between germline ends came to 20 bases. In germline, CDR1 is ENHRY, CDR2 SYGVKD. CDR3 sequence: CAISEAGWGGYSSYEQYF. CDR3 in DNA: TGTGCCATCAGTGAGGCAGGCTGGGGGGGCTATTCCTCCTACGAGCAGTACTTC.

On this clonotype itself: The junction and the germline gene differ at one end; a read error may be behind it. This chain uses TRBV5-1 with TRBJ1-1; TRBD1 matches at 7 bases. The germline gives CDR1 SGHRS, CDR2 YFSETQ. This CDR3 contains 14 residues. CDR3 in DNA: TGCGTCAGCAGCTTAGGGGGCAGGAGCACTGAAGCTTTCTTT. Protein: CVSSLGGRSTEAFF.

This clonotype was seen only a few times. The chain carries TRBV7-9 and TRBJ1-2, with D hard to call. CDR3 length: 15 amino acids. V was trimmed by 1 base and J by 5 bases, leaving 14 bases between them. The germline gives CDR1 SEHNR, CDR2 FQNEAQ (reference sequence). CDR3: CASSLGFSGQYGYTF. CDR3 in DNA: TGTGCCAGCAGCTTAGGTTTCTCAGGTCAATATGGCTACACCTTC.